These 13 T cell receptor beta chains were sequenced from one sample in a study of PD-1 blockade in classical Hodgkin lymphoma. Noted time point: newly diagnosed, previously untreated cHL patient sample. The CD8+ T cells came from thawed PBMCs through magnetic negative selection. Libraries were prepared by immunoSEQ multiplex PCR; TCRdb keeps only in-frame clonotypes and omits some of them. The repertoire includes around 23,000 clones, approximately 87% of them detected once, and roughly 6.1% sits in the top ten. The sample taken for sequencing was CD8+ T cells from blood. These receptors originate from a human donor with classical Hodgkin lymphoma.

V gene TRBV7-9 combines with J gene TRBJ1-2; 9 bases are a match to TRBD1. V was pared by 7 bases and J by 3 bases, with 6 bases of the junction left unmatched. Germline values: CDR1 SEHNR, CDR2 FQNEAQ (reference sequence). This CDR3 spans 14 amino acids. The CDR3 bases are TGTGCCAGCATCAACAGGGGGCAGGACTATGGCTACACCTTC. It translates to CASINRGQDYGYTF.

The chain recombines TRBV15 with TRBJ1-4; no clear D gene. The CDR3 totals 14 residues. The germline V gene has CDR1 LNHNV and CDR2 YYDKDF (reference sequence). Trimming took 0 bases from V and 10 from J, leaving 12 bases between them. The CDR3 region has the DNA TGTGCCACCAGCAGAGATTTAAGCACTGGAAAACTGTTTTTT. This encodes CATSRDLSTGKLFF.

This chain links TRBV19 with TRBJ2-1; TRBD1 matches at 7 bases. Per the germline V gene, CDR1 is LNHDA and CDR2 is SQIVND (reference sequence). The CDR3 totals 13 residues. With 5 bases clipped from V and 4 bases from J, the junction kept 2 bases outside the gene matches. In nucleotides, the CDR3 is TGTGCCAGTAGTGGGACAGCGTACAATGAGCAGTTCTTC. Translated: CASSGTAYNEQFF. Full variable domain (missing parts from reference TRBV19 and TRBJ2-1): DGGITQSPKYLFRKEGQNVTLSCEQNLNHDAMYWYRQDPGQGLRLIYYSQIVNDFQKGDIAEGYSVSREKKESFPLTVTSAQKNPTAFYLCASSGTAYNEQFFGPGTRLTVL.

The chain couples TRBV7-2 to TRBJ1-4; 8 bases agree with TRBD1. CDR1 and CDR2 (germline): SGHTA, FQGNSA. The CDR3 runs 15 residues. V lost 2 bases, J lost 4 bases, and 3 bases stayed unmatched. The CDR3: CASSLRTGNNEKLFF. CDR3 in DNA: TGTGCCAGCAGCTTACGGACAGGGAATAATGAAAAACTGTTTTTT.

The chain carries TRBV7-9 and TRBJ1-2, with D possibly matching TRBD1 (6 bases). CDR3 length: 13 residues. Germline V gene sequence: CDR1 SEHNR, CDR2 FQNEAQ (reference sequence). V lost 5 bases to trimming and J lost 6 bases, with 13 bases between them. The CDR3 nucleotides are TGTGCCAGCAGCCCGCCCAACAGGGATGGCTACACCTTC. This translates into CASSPPNRDGYTF.

V is TRBV19 and J is TRBJ2-4, with D tentatively TRBD2 (5 bases). From germline, CDR1 is LNHDA and CDR2 SQIVND (reference sequence). This CDR3 spans 14 amino acids. The V end was cut by 5 bases, the J end by 2 bases, with 10 bases between. CDR3 amino acids: CASSHRGSKNIQYF. CDR3 nucleotides: TGTGCCAGTAGTCACCGAGGGTCCAAAAACATTCAGTACTTC.

This chain uses TRBV19 with TRBJ2-5; TRBD2 matches at 8 bases. The CDR3 consists of 15 residues. The germline V gene has CDR1 LNHDA and CDR2 SQIVND (reference sequence). V shed 0 bases and J 5 bases; nucleotides not matched to a gene: 5. This CDR3 reads CASSIEKREWETQYF. DNA of the CDR3: TGTGCCAGTAGTATAGAGAAGCGGGAGTGGGAGACCCAGTACTTC. Full variable domain (outside the CDR3, taken from reference TRBV19 and TRBJ2-5): DGGITQSPKYLFRKEGQNVTLSCEQNLNHDAMYWYRQDPGQGLRLIYYSQIVNDFQKGDIAEGYSVSREKKESFPLTVTSAQKNPTAFYLCASSIEKREWETQYFGPGTRLLVL.

The V call is TRBV11-2, the J call TRBJ2-7; 13 bases are shared with TRBD2. V shed 3 bases and J 3 bases; nucleotides not matched to a gene: 8. CDR1 and CDR2 from the germline V gene are SGHAT and FQNNGV. The CDR3 is made up of 17 amino acids. CDR3 DNA sequence: TGTGCCAGCAGCTTCTTGACTAGCGGGGGGTTGGTCTACGAGCAGTACTTC. Protein product: CASSFLTSGGLVYEQYF.

J is TRBJ2-1 and V is TRBV28, with 8 bases identical to TRBD2. Germline V gives CDR1 MDHEN, CDR2 SYDVKM. The junction had 11 bases not matched to a gene; V was cut back by 10 bases and J by 6 bases. The CDR3 runs to 14 residues. As DNA, the CDR3 is TGTGCCACCCACCGAGCGGGAGCTAGCAATGAGCAGTTCTTC. Its translation is CATHRAGASNEQFF.

The table lists this clone with a count of one. The rearrangement joins TRBV9 to TRBJ2-5; a weak D match, TRBD1 (6 bases). The germline V gene encodes CDR1 SGDLS and CDR2 YYNGEE. The CDR3 length is 14 residues. The V end lost 0 bases, the J end lost 3 bases, and 9 bases lay between the germline ends. The DNA for the CDR3 is TGTGCCAGCAGCGTAGCAGGGGCCGAAGAGACCCAGTACTTC. Its translation: CASSVAGAEETQYF.

The chain carries TRBV13 and TRBJ2-7; D may be TRBD2 (7 bases). V was trimmed by 1 base and J by 6 bases, leaving 22 bases between them. The length of the CDR3 is 17 residues. CDR1 is PRHDT, CDR2 FYEKMQ, per germline (reference sequence). CDR3 residues: CASSLVRLRGPVIEQYF. In DNA, the CDR3 is TGTGCCAGCAGCTTAGTACGTCTGCGGGGGCCCGTGATCGAGCAGTACTTC.

This rearrangement joins TRBV6-4 to TRBJ1-2; no firm D call. Trimming left V 6 bases short and J 5 bases short, with 10 bases between. Germline V gives CDR1 MRHNA, CDR2 SNTAGT. The CDR3 extends over 12 amino acids. The CDR3 is CASRPPNYGYTF. The CDR3 DNA reads as TGTGCCAGCAGGCCACCGAATTATGGCTACACCTTC.

This clone was observed a few times. The chain is built from TRBV10-2 and TRBJ2-5; no definite D call. Germline CDR1 reads WSHSY; CDR2 reads SAAADI. The CDR3 spans 11 residues. V was clipped by 8 bases and J by 1 base, with 5 bases between them. CDR3 coding DNA: TGCGCCAGCCGGACCCAAGAGACCCAGTACTTC. It encodes CASRTQETQYF.